This TCR beta chain was profiled in a study of blood T cell repertoires in COVID-19. Whole-study context: Acute-phase and convalescent COVID-19 samples originated in the United States, Italy and Spain. Sources were T cells, B-cell-depleted T cells, or PBMCs; the material itself was cDNA or gDNA.

Seattle participants joined during active infection and were tracked over time. Source study methods: Reference gene primer amplification in the assay estimated nucleated cell counts. Using immunoSEQ multiplex PCR, the repertoire was profiled, and TCRdb retains in-frame clones only, with some absent. The DNA was the basis for D and trimming; V, J and clone size are from that table. The data hold 350,000 or so clones, with about 87% observed a single time. Sequencing was done on a sample of peripheral blood. The sequence came from a woman aged 25 to 39 with COVID-19, enrolled during active disease.

The CDR3 region is CASSLAVGSDTEAFF. The CDR3 coding sequence is TGTGCCAGCAGCTTAGCTGTAGGGAGTGACACTGAAGCTTTCTTT. The gene calls are TRBV7-9 and TRBJ1-1; D is unclear. Germline CDR1 and CDR2: SEHNR and FQNEAQ (reference sequence). CDR3 length: 15 amino acids. Trimming removed 0 bases from V and 3 bases from J, with 11 bases in between.